This TCR beta chain was retrieved from a study of cytomegalovirus exposure and HLA in healthy donors. Study context: Earlier sequencing of 150 million to 200 million T cells yielded 95 million to 120 million unique TCR beta sequences. Clustering assigned 81% of the roughly 420 genotyped donors to the Caucasian-associated ancestry cluster.

The PCR was carried out with 60 Vbeta primers and 13 Jbeta primers. Sequencing was performed with immunoSEQ multiplex PCR; in TCRdb, only in-frame clones are kept and a portion is missing. Of approximately 88,000 clones listed, approximately 80% are singletons. Whole-study findings and limits: In an earlier analysis, in approximately 630 donors, most V segments appeared productive either ~87% or ~30% of the time. In vitro confirmation showed three CMV-associated chains to be CMV antigen specific.

Germline V gene sequence: CDR1 SGHNT, CDR2 YENEEA. CDR3 size: 15 residues. V gave up 4 bases and J gave up 5 bases; unmatched junction bases: 8. Concerning this clone itself: Antigen: not known.

The chain recombines TRBV11-3 with TRBJ1-2, with 9 nucleotides matching TRBD1. The source is a young man in good health and CMV-seronegative. Sequences were obtained from PBMCs. The DNA for the CDR3 is TGTGCCAGCAGCTGGGGACAGGGAGGAGGATATGGCTACACCTTC. It encodes CASSWGQGGGYGYTF.